The clone carrying this T cell receptor (beta chain) is categorized as hyperexpanded. The antigen remains undetermined. Sequencing used immunoSEQ multiplex PCR; TCRdb keeps in-frame clones, though not all of them. The repertoire holds fewer than 15,000 clones, with 75% to 90% as singletons. V was clipped by 7 bases and J by 1 base; unmatched bases: 5. Germline assignment: CDR1 MNHNS and CDR2 SASEGT. The CDR3 is made up of 15 amino acids. Time point specified: recipient sample about 28 days before transplant, after cytoreduction. These data come from a study of T cell clonotyping in hematopoietic cell transplantation. Whole-study context: Cytoreduction preceded collection of pretransplant recipient samples.

Study-wide points: Pathologically expanded recipient clonotypes increased progressively from day 30 to day 180 as diversity fell.

Sequenced material: peripheral blood mononuclear cells, taken before stem cell transplant. This clonotype originated in a man aged 55 to 70 with acute myeloid leukemia. Some clones in this sample may be carry-over from other donors' samples. This rearrangement joins TRBV6-1 to TRBJ2-1, with 9 bases that match TRBD1. CDR3 sequence reads: CASTWDRVSYNEQFF. The CDR3 DNA reads TGTGCCAGCACCTGGGACAGGGTGTCCTACAATGAGCAGTTCTTC.